These 25 T cell receptor beta chains originate from one sample sequenced in a study of T cell responses to AZD1222 COVID-19 vaccine. Measured with immunoSEQ multiplex PCR; TCRdb has only the in-frame clones, and not every one. The sample has some 120,000 clones, 80% to 90% seen once. Sequencing was performed on peripheral blood, taken 28 days after the second AZD1222 dose. Source of these receptors: an adult who received the AZD1222 COVID-19 vaccine.

This rearrangement joins TRBV4-1 to TRBJ1-2; a weak D match, TRBD1 (5 bases). The germline CDR1 and CDR2 sequences are MGHRA and YSYEKL. Trimming took 2 bases from V and 6 from J, leaving 16 bases between them. CDR3 length: 15 residues. The CDR3 here is CASSQPGTPKDGYTF. The CDR3 DNA reads TGCGCCAGCAGCCAACCCGGGACTCCCAAAGATGGCTACACCTTC.

The chain employs TRBV5-6 and TRBJ1-1; possible D gene TRBD1, 6 bases. Germline V gene lookup returns CDR1 SGHDT and CDR2 YYEEEE. The length of the CDR3 is 15 residues. The germline V and J ends were trimmed by 5 bases and 4 bases, with 18 bases remaining between them. The CDR3 loop reads CASSSPRGGGTEAFF. DNA of the CDR3: TGTGCCAGCAGTTCACCAAGGGGGGGTGGCACTGAAGCTTTCTTT. The full variable domain, rest sourced from reference TRBV5-6 and TRBJ1-1, is DAGVTQSPTHLIKTRGQQVTLRCSPKSGHDTVSWYQQALGQGPQFIFQYYEEEERQRGNFPDRFSGHQFPNYSSELNVNALLLGDSALYLCASSSPRGGGTEAFFGQGTRLTVV.

V usage is TRBV10-1 and J usage is TRBJ2-1; 8 nucleotides line up with TRBD1. This CDR3 is built from 15 residues. V trimming: 8 bases; J trimming: 5 bases; junction bases outside the gene matches: 11. Per germline, CDR1 WNHNN and CDR2 SYGVQD (reference sequence). CDR3 nucleotides: TGCGCCAGCGGACCGGGACAGGTCGGAAACAATGAGCAGTTCTTC. Translation gives CASGPGQVGNNEQFF.

The chain has TRBV30 and TRBJ2-7; 7 bases map to TRBD1. V lost 5 bases and J lost 2; bases outside the gene matches: 3. In germline, CDR1 is GTSNPN, CDR2 SVGIG (reference sequence). This CDR3 has 12 amino acids. CDR3 bases: TGTGCCTGGGCGACAGGGACCTACGAGCAGTACTTC. It yields the protein CAWATGTYEQYF.

The chain uses TRBV6-5 and TRBJ1-2; TRBD1 is a possible D gene (5 bases). Germline V CDR1 and CDR2: MNHEY, SVGAGI. Between the trimmed V and J ends, which lost 7 bases and 9 bases, there was a span of 21 bases. The CDR3 loop spans 14 amino acids. The CDR3: CASTGGAKGGSYTF. The CDR3 DNA reads TGTGCCAGCACGGGCGGGGCCAAGGGCGGCAGCTACACCTTC.

The chain combines TRBV11-2 with TRBJ1-1; tentatively, D is TRBD1 (5 bases). The CDR3 extends over 17 amino acids. V was shortened by 5 bases and J by 2 bases, with 21 bases between the two germline ends. CDR1 SGHAT and CDR2 FQNNGV come from the germline V gene. The CDR3 DNA sequence: TGTGCCAGCAGCCCCGCGGCAGGGTGGGTCCCAAACACTGAAGCTTTCTTT. It yields the protein CASSPAAGWVPNTEAFF.

The V call is TRBV29-1, the J call TRBJ1-1, with a weak D call TRBD1 (5 bases). V was cut by 7 bases and J by 0 bases, with 15 bases left in between. The CDR3 has 14 residues. Germline loops: CDR1 SQVTM, CDR2 ANQGSEA. CDR3 nucleotide sequence: TGCAGCGCCGGGCAAGGGGCCATGAACACTGAAGCTTTCTTT. Translated: CSAGQGAMNTEAFF.

The V and J genes are TRBV7-2 and TRBJ2-7; D gene unclear. Trimming removed 8 bases from V and 7 bases from J, with 24 bases in between. The CDR3 is 15 residues long. Germline V gene data show CDR1 as SGHTA and CDR2 as FQGNSA. The CDR3 region is CASAVGHPEIAEQYF. The DNA of the CDR3 is TGTGCCAGCGCGGTCGGTCACCCAGAAATCGCTGAGCAGTACTTC.

The V and J genes are TRBV19 and TRBJ2-7; TRBD1 matches at 11 bases. V lost 3 bases, J lost 3 bases, and 1 base stayed unmatched. The CDR3 length is 14 residues. Germline V gene sequence: CDR1 LNHDA, CDR2 SQIVND (reference sequence). The CDR3 DNA reads TGTGCCAGTAGTATGGGACAGGGGGGCTACGAGCAGTACTTC. It codes for CASSMGQGGYEQYF.

In its sample, this clone was seen a few times. This chain joins TRBV7-2 and TRBJ2-1, with unresolved D. From germline, CDR1 is SGHTA and CDR2 FQGNSA. The V gene lost 1 base and the J gene lost 7 bases, with 8 bases spanning the gap. The CDR3 spans 13 residues. In DNA form, the CDR3 reads TGTGCCAGCAGCTTAGAGGCAGAGAATGAGCAGTTCTTC. Translation: CASSLEAENEQFF.

CDR3 in amino acids: CASSQERTGPLSYGYTF. The DNA for the CDR3 is TGCGCCAGCAGCCAAGAACGGACAGGCCCATTGAGCTATGGCTACACCTTC. This chain connects TRBV4-1 to TRBJ1-2; 7 nucleotides match TRBD1. Germline CDR1 and CDR2: MGHRA and YSYEKL. V lost 0 bases, J lost 4 bases, and 11 bases stayed unmatched. CDR3 length: 17 amino acids.

This clone was seen a handful of times. The genes are TRBV4-3 and TRBJ1-4; 7 nucleotides align to TRBD1. CDR3 length: 15 amino acids. CDR1 is LGHNA and CDR2 is YSLEER in the germline V gene. With 1 base clipped from V and 8 bases from J, the junction kept 7 bases outside the gene matches. CDR3 region: CASSQGQGENEKLFF. The CDR3 DNA is TGCGCCAGCAGCCAAGGACAGGGTGAAAACGAAAAACTGTTTTTT.

This clone was observed a single time. This chain connects TRBV19 to TRBJ1-2; 7 bases fit TRBD1. CDR1 LNHDA and CDR2 SQIVND come from the germline V gene (reference sequence). The CDR3 has 12 residues. V gave up 4 bases and J gave up 8 bases; unmatched junction bases: 4. The CDR3 loop reads CASSTGGSGYTF. CDR3 coding DNA: TGTGCCAGTAGTACAGGGGGAAGCGGCTACACCTTC.

The CDR3 region has the DNA TGTGCCAGCAGTGCCGCTAGCACAGATACGCAGTATTTT. Translating it yields CASSAASTDTQYF. The gene calls are TRBV2 and TRBJ2-3; D unresolved. The length of the CDR3 is 13 residues. Germline CDR1 and CDR2: SNHLY and FYNNEI. Trimming cost V 4 bases and J 0 bases, with 5 bases left between them.

The J gene is TRBJ1-1, the V gene TRBV13; D possibly corresponds to TRBD1 (6 bases). Trimming removed 3 bases at V and 5 bases at J, with 16 bases between. CDR3 length equals 15 residues. Germline-derived CDR1 and CDR2 are PRHDT and FYEKMQ (reference sequence). Written as DNA, the CDR3 is TGTGCCAGCAGCTTTTCGGGGGGCGCGGGTACTGAAGCTTTCTTT. Translated: CASSFSGGAGTEAFF.

This chain connects TRBV5-6 to TRBJ2-5; TRBD1 is a possible D gene (5 bases). This CDR3 has 17 amino acids. Germline CDR1 reads SGHDT; CDR2 reads YYEEEE. Trimming took off 2 bases at V and 5 bases at J, with 22 bases between the two ends. CDR3 nucleotides: TGTGCCAGCAGCTTCTTGAGTCTGACAGCGTCGGTGGAGACCCAGTACTTC. It yields the protein CASSFLSLTASVETQYF.

This rearrangement joins TRBV7-6 to TRBJ2-1; 9 bases are a match to TRBD2. V lost 0 bases, J lost 3 bases, and 3 bases stayed unmatched. CDR3 length: 16 amino acids. Germline V gives CDR1 SGHVS, CDR2 FNYEAQ. This chain's CDR3 is CASSLAGGGVYNEQFF. Here the CDR3 DNA reads TGTGCCAGCAGCTTAGCGGGCGGGGGGGTCTACAATGAGCAGTTCTTC. The whole variable domain, filled in from reference TRBV7-6 and TRBJ2-1, reads GAGVSQSPRYKVTKRGQDVALRCDPISGHVSLYWYRQALGQGPEFLTYFNYEAQQDKSGLPNDRFSAERPEGSISTLTIQRTEQRDSAMYRCASSLAGGGVYNEQFFGPGTRLTVL.

The chain combines TRBV19 with TRBJ1-5; D is undetermined. The CDR3 spans 13 residues. V was clipped by 0 bases and J by 6 bases, with 6 bases between them. CDR1 is LNHDA and CDR2 is SQIVND in the germline V gene (reference sequence). DNA for the CDR3: TGTGCCAGTAGTATAGATTCCATTCAGCCCCAGCATTTT. It translates to CASSIDSIQPQHF.

This chain connects TRBV3-1 (or the pseudogene TRBV3-2) to TRBJ2-7, with no clear D. The CDR3 sequence is 13 residues long. Looked up from germline, CDR1 is LGHDT and CDR2 is YNNKEL (reference sequence). V was pared by 2 bases and J by 2 bases, with 7 bases between. The CDR3 reads CASSQNGPYEQYF. CDR3 nucleotide sequence: TGTGCCAGCAGCCAAAACGGGCCCTACGAGCAGTACTTC.

The chain carries TRBV9 and TRBJ1-4; tentative D call: TRBD1 (5 bases). The ends were cut back, 6 bases at V and 0 bases at J, with 9 bases in the middle. The CDR3 extends over 14 amino acids. Germline lookup yields CDR1 SGDLS and CDR2 YYNGEE. CDR3 amino acids: CASTPTATNEKLFF. DNA for the CDR3: TGTGCCAGCACCCCGACAGCAACTAATGAAAAACTGTTTTTT.

This chain links TRBV6-5 with TRBJ2-7; 12 positions agree with TRBD1. V was clipped by 6 bases and J by 7 bases; unmatched bases: 13. CDR3 size: 16 residues. Germline CDR1 is MNHEY and CDR2 is SVGAGI. The CDR3 DNA reads TGTGCCAGCAGCTACCTCCCGGGACAGGGGGCGCGGGAGCAGTACTTC. This sequence encodes CASSYLPGQGAREQYF.

The CDR3 nucleotides read TGTGCCACCAGGGGATACGAGGGGAACATTCAGTACTTC. Its translation is CATRGYEGNIQYF. The chain employs TRBV15 and TRBJ2-4; D possibly matches TRBD1 or TRBD2 (5 bases each). V lost 6 bases and J 7 bases, leaving 13 bases between the germline ends. The CDR3 runs 13 residues. Looked up from germline, CDR1 is LNHNV and CDR2 is YYDKDF (reference sequence). Looking up the rest from reference TRBV15 and TRBJ2-4 gives the full variable domain: DAMVIQNPRYQVTQFGKPVTLSCSQTLNHNVMYWYQQKSSQAPKLLFHYYDKDFNNEADTPDNFQSRRPNTSFCFLDIRSPGLGDTAMYLCATRGYEGNIQYFGAGTRLSVL.

This clone was counted once. J is TRBJ2-2 and V is TRBV19; D could derive from TRBD1 or TRBD2 (5 bases each). The CDR3 is 14 amino acids. The ends were cut back, 7 bases at V and 3 bases at J, with 12 bases in the middle. Germline V CDR1 and CDR2: LNHDA, SQIVND (reference sequence). CDR3 DNA: TGTGCCAGTACCGAGGGGCAGTACACCGGGGAGCTGTTTTTT. This codes for CASTEGQYTGELFF.

V is TRBV3-1 (or the pseudogene TRBV3-2) and J is TRBJ1-3; 9 bases agree with TRBD1. The V gene end was trimmed by 1 base and the J gene end by 4 bases; junction bases not matched to a gene: 5. The CDR3 is made up of 16 amino acids. CDR1 is LGHDT, CDR2 YNNKEL, per germline (reference sequence). The CDR3 spells CASSQGLQGAGNTIYF. CDR3 nucleotides: TGTGCCAGCAGCCAAGGCTTACAGGGGGCGGGAAACACCATATATTTT.

The chain links TRBV2 to TRBJ1-1, with 8 bases aligning to TRBD1. The V gene's germline CDR1 is SNHLY and CDR2 FYNNEI. The CDR3 sequence is 14 residues long. The ends lost 6 bases at V and 6 bases at J; junction bases unmatched: 9. The CDR3 region is CASRDDRGSAEAFF. The CDR3 coding sequence is TGTGCCAGCAGGGACGACAGGGGATCCGCTGAAGCTTTCTTT.